Below are 25 T cell receptor beta chains sequenced from a single sample in a study of patients and donors after allogeneic stem cell transplantation. Via MiXCR, TCRdb re-called the RT-PCR reads, giving one row per CDR3 protein. The sample lists approximately 200,000 distinct CDR3 sequences; around 14% were seen once. Material for sequencing was blood, either unsorted or a sorted T cell fraction (not recorded which). These receptor sequences come from a human donor who was either an allogeneic HSCT recipient or a stem cell or donor lymphocyte infusion donor (not recorded which). It is not recorded whose cells these are; they may come from a transplant donor.

The rearrangement uses TRBV6-2 or TRBV6-3 and TRBJ2-2, with D possibly matching TRBD2 (5 bases). The V gene lost 0 bases and the J gene lost 0 bases, with 11 bases spanning the gap. This CDR3 spans 17 amino acids. CDR1 is MNHEY and CDR2 is SVGEGT in the germline V gene. The CDR3 region has the DNA TGTGCCAGCAGTTACTCGGCGGGCAGGCCGAACACCGGGGAGCTGTTTTTT. This encodes CASSYSAGRPNTGELFF.

This clonotype was recorded at least ten times. This chain joins TRBV7-2 and TRBJ1-5; 7 positions match TRBD1. Germline CDR1 SGHTA, CDR2 FQGNSA. J was trimmed by 5 bases and V by 8 bases; bases with no gene match: 6. There are 13 residues in the CDR3. The CDR3 spells CASQQGVDQPQHF. DNA for the CDR3: TGTGCCAGCCAGCAGGGGGTAGATCAGCCCCAGCATTTT.

Comment on this clonotype: This may stem from a read error, because a much larger clone lies one nucleotide away. The rearrangement links TRBV20-1 to TRBJ2-3; unclear D gene. Germline V gene sequence: CDR1 DFQATT, CDR2 SNEGSKA (reference sequence). This CDR3 has 11 residues. The chain's CDR3 is CSRRPKDTQYF. The CDR3 bases are TGCAGCCGGCGGCCCAAAGATACGCAGTATTTT.

This clonotype has more than one count but fewer than ten. The chain joins TRBV2 to TRBJ1-4; D perhaps matches TRBD1 (5 bases). V lost 6 bases, J lost 4 bases, and 15 bases lay in between. CDR3 length equals 15 residues. CDR1 is SNHLY, CDR2 FYNNEI, per germline. The CDR3 DNA reads as TGTGCCAGCAGCGGGGCCGGGGGTCGTAATGAAAAACTGTTTTTT. Translated: CASSGAGGRNEKLFF.

The CDR3 DNA follows: TGTGCCAGCACTTCGGGGCGGAACTATGGCTACACCTTC. Protein sequence: CASTSGRNYGYTF. The chain is built from TRBV2 and TRBJ1-2; TRBD1 might be the D (5 bases). The CDR3 covers 13 residues. Trimming removed 7 bases at V and 2 bases at J, with 11 bases between. The germline CDR1 and CDR2 sequences are SNHLY and FYNNEI.

This clonotype was picked up many times. The genes are TRBV20-1 and TRBJ2-1; 8 bases match TRBD2. The germline gives CDR1 DFQATT, CDR2 SNEGSKA (reference sequence). This CDR3 has 14 amino acids. V was pared by 2 bases and J by 7 bases, with 7 bases of the junction left unmatched. CDR3 nucleotides: TGCAGTGCTAGAATCGGGGGGGCTGGGAATGAGCAGTTCTTC. Translated: CSARIGGAGNEQFF.

This clonotype has a handful of counts. The V call is TRBV12-3 or TRBV12-4, the J call TRBJ2-5; 9 bases align to TRBD1. The CDR3 runs to 16 residues. After removal of 2 bases from V and 2 bases from J, the junction contained 6 bases not matched to a gene. The CDR3 bases are TGTGCCAGCAGTTTATTAGGACAGGGGTGGCAAGAGACCCAGTACTTC. This encodes CASSLLGQGWQETQYF.

This chain links TRBV7-8 with TRBJ2-1; D is unresolved. This CDR3 has 16 amino acids. The V end was cut by 2 bases, the J end by 7 bases, with 18 bases between. The germline V gene has CDR1 SGHVS and CDR2 FQNEAQ. The CDR3 spells CASSLRRLDPLNEQFF. As DNA, the CDR3 is TGTGCCAGCAGCTTAAGGCGGCTGGATCCTTTGAATGAGCAGTTCTTC. Full variable domain (outside the CDR3, taken from reference TRBV7-8 and TRBJ2-1): GAGVSQSPRYKVAKRGQDVALRCDPISGHVSLFWYQQALGQGPEFLTYFQNEAQLDKSGLPSDRFFAERPEGSVSTLKIQRTQQEDSAVYLCASSLRRLDPLNEQFFGPGTRLTVL.

This clonotype was found many times. V and J are TRBV7-2 and TRBJ2-3; D unclear. The ends were cut back, 2 bases at V and 3 bases at J, with 12 bases in the middle. CDR1 and CDR2 from the germline V gene are SGHTA and FQGNSA. The CDR3 is made up of 15 amino acids. This CDR3 is CASSLSPTQTDTQYF. CDR3 in DNA: TGTGCCAGCAGCTTAAGCCCGACCCAAACAGATACGCAGTATTTT.

This clonotype showed up many times. This rearrangement joins TRBV7-8 to TRBJ2-7, with a tentative D call TRBD1 (6 bases). V lost 4 bases and J 4 bases, leaving 14 bases between the germline ends. CDR3 size: 14 residues. Germline V CDR1 and CDR2: SGHVS, FQNEAQ. This CDR3 reads CASSSSAQGYEQYF. The CDR3 coding sequence is TGTGCCAGCAGCTCCTCAGCACAGGGATACGAGCAGTACTTC.

The rearrangement joins TRBV5-1 to TRBJ2-7, with D possibly TRBD2 on 5 matching bases. V lost 4 bases and J 6 bases, leaving 17 bases between the germline ends. Germline lookup yields CDR1 SGHRS and CDR2 YFSETQ. The length of the CDR3 is 14 residues. The CDR3 is CASSQDGHGGEQYF. For the CDR3, the DNA is TGCGCCAGCAGCCAAGACGGCCATGGAGGCGAGCAGTACTTC.

This clonotype occurred many times. The chain has TRBV12-3 or TRBV12-4 and TRBJ2-2; 9 bases align to TRBD1. Trimming took 3 bases from V and 9 from J; bases not matched to a gene: 8. The CDR3 runs to 15 residues. The CDR3 reads CASSLGQGRGRELFF. The DNA of the CDR3 is TGTGCCAGCAGTTTGGGACAGGGAAGGGGCCGGGAGCTGTTTTTT.

This clonotype came up many times. The chain is built from TRBV20-1 and TRBJ1-2, with D tentatively TRBD1 (5 bases). Germline V gene data show CDR1 as DFQATT and CDR2 as SNEGSKA (reference sequence). V lost 0 bases and J lost 2, with 16 bases in between. The CDR3 is 16 residues long. The CDR3, as DNA: TGCAGTGCTAGAGATCTCGACAGCTGGTTGAACTATGGCTACACCTTC. Its translation: CSARDLDSWLNYGYTF.

The chain employs TRBV3-1 and TRBJ1-6, with D hard to call. This CDR3 comprises 12 residues. The V gene lost 0 bases and the J gene lost 9 bases, with 3 bases spanning the gap. Germline CDR1 LGHDT, CDR2 YNNKEL (reference sequence). The CDR3: CASSQDPSPLHF. CDR3 bases: TGTGCCAGCAGCCAAGACCCTTCACCCCTCCACTTT.

This chain joins TRBV29-1 and TRBJ2-7, with D possibly matching TRBD2 (6 bases). Germline loops: CDR1 SQVTM, CDR2 ANQGSEA. CDR3 size: 13 residues. Trimming took 4 bases from V and 7 from J, leaving 17 bases between them. The CDR3 DNA follows: TGCAGCGTTGCCATGGGCGGGGAAGGAGAGCAGTACTTC. Its translation: CSVAMGGEGEQYF.

This clonotype came up a few times. The rearrangement uses TRBV5-1 and TRBJ2-3; the D gene could be TRBD1 or TRBD2 (6 bases each). Trimming took 0 bases from V and 1 from J, leaving 9 bases between them. The CDR3 runs 15 residues. CDR1 SGHRS and CDR2 YFSETQ come from the germline V gene. CDR3 in DNA: TGCGCCAGCAGCTTGGCGGGGGCCCGCACAGATACGCAGTATTTT. This encodes CASSLAGARTDTQYF.

Ten or more counts support this clonotype. This rearrangement joins TRBV14 to TRBJ2-7; no firm D call. CDR3 length: 13 residues. Trimming took 1 base from V and 5 from J, leaving 9 bases between them. CDR1 and CDR2 (germline): SGHDN, FVKESK. CDR3 bases: TGTGCCAGCAGCCAAGCTCTTGGCCACGAGCAGTACTTC. This codes for CASSQALGHEQYF. Complete variable domain (other parts from reference TRBV14 and TRBJ2-7): EAGVTQFPSHSVIEKGQTVTLRCDPISGHDNLYWYRRVMGKEIKFLLHFVKESKQDESGMPNNRFLAERTGGTYSTLKVQPAELEDSGVYFCASSQALGHEQYFGPGTRLTVT.

The sample holds many counts of this clonotype. V gene TRBV5-1 combines with J gene TRBJ1-1; tentatively, D is TRBD1 (6 bases). V shed 1 base and J shed 6 bases, with 13 bases lying between them. The CDR3 loop spans 14 amino acids. Germline lookup yields CDR1 SGHRS and CDR2 YFSETQ. CDR3 DNA sequence: TGCGCCAGCAGCTTGTTGGGGGCCGGGGCTGAAGCTTTCTTT. This translates into CASSLLGAGAEAFF.

This clonotype was seen at least ten times. V is TRBV6-2 or TRBV6-3 and J is TRBJ2-5; 7 bases match TRBD2. This CDR3 spans 15 amino acids. The junction had 11 bases not matched to a gene; V was cut back by 8 bases and J by 2 bases. Germline loops: CDR1 MNHEY, CDR2 SVGEGT. CDR3 protein: CASGRLATLQETQYF. DNA of the CDR3: TGTGCCAGCGGAAGACTAGCCACCCTTCAAGAGACCCAGTACTTC.

This clonotype was seen a few times. The chain links TRBV5-6 to TRBJ2-3; 8 bases fit TRBD1. Germline CDR1 reads SGHDT; CDR2 reads YYEEEE. The J segment lost 4 bases and the V segment lost 2 bases, leaving 6 bases of the junction unmatched. The CDR3 length is 15 residues. CDR3 amino acids: CASSFGQGRADTQYF. The CDR3 DNA is TGTGCCAGCAGCTTCGGACAGGGCAGGGCAGATACGCAGTATTTT.

This clonotype was recorded a few times. The chain joins TRBV12-3 or TRBV12-4 to TRBJ2-2, with D perhaps assigned TRBD1 or TRBD2 (5 bases each). V was clipped by 1 base and J by 4 bases, with 10 bases between them. The CDR3 spans 15 residues. The CDR3 DNA reads as TGTGCCAGCAGTTTAGGGCAGGGACGCACCGGGGAGCTGTTTTTT. Protein sequence: CASSLGQGRTGELFF.

This clonotype has more than one count but fewer than ten. The rearrangement joins TRBV6-1 to TRBJ2-7, with 9 bases aligning to TRBD2. J gave up 2 bases and V 6 bases, and 11 bases lay outside the gene matches. Germline CDR1 MNHNS, CDR2 SASEGT. CDR3 size: 16 residues. The CDR3 DNA reads TGTGCCAGCAGCATTTATGTTAGCGGGGGCGCCTACGAGCAGTACTTC. Its protein is CASSIYVSGGAYEQYF.

There are a few counts of this clonotype. V is TRBV6-2 or TRBV6-3 and J is TRBJ1-2, with 9 bases fitting TRBD1. Germline loops: CDR1 MNHEY, CDR2 SVGEGT. J lost 3 bases, V lost 5 bases, and 4 bases had no gene match. The CDR3 length is 14 residues. The CDR3 DNA sequence: TGTGCCAGCAGTCGGACAGGGGAATACTATGGCTACACCTTC. Translated, it gives CASSRTGEYYGYTF.

This clonotype was seen repeatedly, ten times or more. The rearrangement uses TRBV29-1 and TRBJ1-1; a possible D gene is TRBD1 (6 bases). In germline, CDR1 is SQVTM, CDR2 ANQGSEA. The V and J ends lost 6 bases and 5 bases respectively, with 13 bases between them. CDR3 length: 12 residues. The CDR3 DNA sequence: TGCAGCGTGGGCCAGGGGAGTACTGAAGCTTTCTTT. This sequence encodes CSVGQGSTEAFF. The complete variable domain, with remaining parts taken from reference TRBV29-1 and TRBJ1-1, reads SAVISQKPSRDICQRGTSLTIQCQVDSQVTMMFWYRQQPGQSLTLIATANQGSEATYESGFVIDKFPISRPNLTFSTLTVSNMSPEDSSIYLCSVGQGSTEAFFGQGTRLTVV.

This clonotype was picked up a small number of times. For the CDR3, the DNA is TGCAGCGTTGACGGGCGGGAGAACACTGAAGCTTTCTTT. This translates into CSVDGRENTEAFF. V usage is TRBV29-1 and J usage is TRBJ1-1; D remains ambiguous. Germline-derived CDR1 and CDR2 are SQVTM and ANQGSEA. The CDR3 runs 13 residues. Trimming removed 3 bases from V and 1 base from J, with 9 bases in between.